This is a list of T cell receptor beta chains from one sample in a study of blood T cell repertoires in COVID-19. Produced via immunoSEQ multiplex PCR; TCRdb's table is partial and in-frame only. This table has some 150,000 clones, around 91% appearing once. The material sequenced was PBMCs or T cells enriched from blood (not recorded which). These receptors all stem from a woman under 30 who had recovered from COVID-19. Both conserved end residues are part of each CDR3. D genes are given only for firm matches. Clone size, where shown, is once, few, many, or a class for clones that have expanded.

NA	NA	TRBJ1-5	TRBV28	CASSIGGFYQPQHF	TGTGCCAGCTCAATCGGGGGTTTCTATCAGCCCCAGCATTTT
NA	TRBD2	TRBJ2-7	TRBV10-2	CASSEALGPGLAGEEVSYEQYF	TGCGCCAGCAGTGAAGCATTGGGCCCGGGACTAGCGGGAGAAGAGGTATCCTACGAGCAGTACTTC
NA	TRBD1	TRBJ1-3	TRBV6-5	CASSPAGTDGNTIYF	TGTGCCAGCAGCCCCGCCGGGACAGACGGAAACACCATATATTTT
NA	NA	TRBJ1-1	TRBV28	CASSLTRLNTEAFF	TGTGCCAGCAGTCTGACGCGGCTGAACACTGAAGCTTTCTTT
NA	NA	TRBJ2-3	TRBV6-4	CASSDLAGSTDTQYF	TGTGCCAGCAGTGACTTGGCAGGGAGCACAGATACGCAGTATTTT
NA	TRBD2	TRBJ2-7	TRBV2	CASRRVAGGPFEQYF	TGTGCCAGCAGACGAGTAGCGGGAGGCCCCTTCGAGCAGTACTTC
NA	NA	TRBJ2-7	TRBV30	CAWKYGVSYEQYF	TGTGCCTGGAAGTACGGGGTGTCCTACGAGCAGTACTTC
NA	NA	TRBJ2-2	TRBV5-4	CASKIGSTGELFF	TGTGCCAGCAAGATTGGGAGCACCGGGGAGCTGTTTTTT
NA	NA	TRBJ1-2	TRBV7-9	CASSFTGIDRFPDYGYTF	TGTGCCAGCAGCTTTACCGGTATCGACAGGTTTCCAGACTATGGCTACACCTTC
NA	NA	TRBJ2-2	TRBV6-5	CASIAVGLSGELFF	TGTGCCAGCATAGCAGTGGGGCTGAGCGGGGAGCTGTTTTTT
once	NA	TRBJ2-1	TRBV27	CASSLRAYNEQFF	TGTGCCAGCAGTTTGAGGGCCTACAATGAGCAGTTCTTC
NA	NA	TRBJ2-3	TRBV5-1	CASSLVGGEGTDTQYF	TGCGCCAGCAGCTTGGTAGGGGGAGAAGGGACAGATACGCAGTATTTT
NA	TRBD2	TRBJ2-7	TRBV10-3	CAISESGGTIEQYF	TGTGCCATCAGTGAGTCGGGCGGGACTATCGAGCAGTACTTC
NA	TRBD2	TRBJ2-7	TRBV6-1	CASSGSSGRFTYEQYF	TGTGCCAGCAGTGGGTCTAGCGGGAGATTTACCTACGAGCAGTACTTC
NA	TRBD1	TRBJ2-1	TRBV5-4	CASSLGTGVADEQFF	TGTGCCAGCAGCTTGGGGACAGGGGTTGCCGATGAGCAGTTCTTC
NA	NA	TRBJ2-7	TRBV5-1	CASSLAHDRYEQYF	TGCGCCAGCAGCTTGGCCCACGACAGATACGAGCAGTACTTC
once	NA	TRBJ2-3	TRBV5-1	CASSPARGGVGTDTQYF	TGCGCCAGCAGCCCCGCTAGGGGGGGCGTTGGCACAGATACGCAGTATTTT
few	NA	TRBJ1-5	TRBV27	CASSLQGLGNQPQHF	TGTGCCAGCAGTTTACAGGGGTTGGGGAATCAGCCCCAGCATTTT
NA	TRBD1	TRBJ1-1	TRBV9	CASSGGQEIEAFF	TGTGCCAGCAGCGGGGGACAGGAGATTGAAGCTTTCTTT
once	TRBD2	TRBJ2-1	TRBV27	CASSGLAYTREQFF	TGTGCCAGCTCGGGACTAGCGTACACGAGGGAGCAGTTCTTC
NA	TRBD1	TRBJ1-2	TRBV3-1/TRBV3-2	CASSPGQVYGYTF	TGTGCCAGCAGCCCTGGACAGGTATATGGCTACACCTTC
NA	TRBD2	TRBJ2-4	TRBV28	CASRTTSGREAKNIQYF	TGTGCCAGCAGGACGACTAGCGGGAGGGAAGCCAAAAACATTCAGTACTTC
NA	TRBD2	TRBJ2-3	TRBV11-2	CASSLSGVTGDTQYF	TGTGCCAGCAGTCTTAGCGGGGTTACGGGGGATACGCAGTATTTT
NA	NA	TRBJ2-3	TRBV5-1	CASSRLVTDTQYF	TGCGCCAGCAGCAGGCTAGTGACAGATACGCAGTATTTT
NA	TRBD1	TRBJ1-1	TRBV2	CASSETGQARAFF	TGTGCCAGCAGTGAAACGGGACAGGCGAGGGCTTTCTTT
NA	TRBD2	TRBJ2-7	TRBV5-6	CASSARSGIRNEQYF	TGTGCCAGCAGCGCCCGGAGCGGGATACGCAACGAGCAGTACTTC
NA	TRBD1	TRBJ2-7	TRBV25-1	CASRVGQGGEQYF	TGTGCCAGCAGAGTAGGACAGGGTGGGGAGCAGTACTTC
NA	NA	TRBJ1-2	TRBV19	CASSISRGGGYTF	TGTGCCAGTAGTATCAGTCGGGGAGGCGGCTACACCTTC
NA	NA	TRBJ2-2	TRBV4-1	CASSQRASERAGELFF	TGCGCCAGCAGCCAACGGGCTAGCGAGAGGGCCGGGGAGCTGTTTTTT
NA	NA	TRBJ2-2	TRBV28	CASQGAVDTGELFF	TGTGCCAGCCAAGGGGCCGTGGACACCGGGGAGCTGTTTTTT
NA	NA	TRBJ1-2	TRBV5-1	CASSLELGPNYGYTF	TGCGCCAGCAGCTTGGAGCTGGGGCCTAACTATGGCTACACCTTC